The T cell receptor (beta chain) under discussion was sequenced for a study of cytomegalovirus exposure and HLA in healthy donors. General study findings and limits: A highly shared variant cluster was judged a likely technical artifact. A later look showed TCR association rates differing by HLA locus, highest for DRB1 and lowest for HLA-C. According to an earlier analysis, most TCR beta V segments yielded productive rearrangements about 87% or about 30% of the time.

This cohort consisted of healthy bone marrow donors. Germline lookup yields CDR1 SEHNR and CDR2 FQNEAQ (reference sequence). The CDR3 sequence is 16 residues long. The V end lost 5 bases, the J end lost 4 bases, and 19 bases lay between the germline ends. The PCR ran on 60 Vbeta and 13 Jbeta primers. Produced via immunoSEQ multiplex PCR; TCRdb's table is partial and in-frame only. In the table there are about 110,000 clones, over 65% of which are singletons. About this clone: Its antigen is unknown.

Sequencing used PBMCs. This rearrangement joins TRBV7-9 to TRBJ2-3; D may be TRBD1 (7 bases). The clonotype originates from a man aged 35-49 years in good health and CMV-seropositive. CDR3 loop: CASSPGGLATADTQYF. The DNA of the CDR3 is TGTGCCAGCAGCCCAGGGGGGCTAGCGACCGCAGATACGCAGTATTTT. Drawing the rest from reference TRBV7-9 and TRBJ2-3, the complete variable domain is DTGVSQNPRHKITKRGQNVTFRCDPISEHNRLYWYRQTLGQGPEFLTYFQNEAQLEKSRLLSDRFSAERPKGSFSTLEIQRTEQGDSAMYLCASSPGGLATADTQYFGPGTRLTVL.